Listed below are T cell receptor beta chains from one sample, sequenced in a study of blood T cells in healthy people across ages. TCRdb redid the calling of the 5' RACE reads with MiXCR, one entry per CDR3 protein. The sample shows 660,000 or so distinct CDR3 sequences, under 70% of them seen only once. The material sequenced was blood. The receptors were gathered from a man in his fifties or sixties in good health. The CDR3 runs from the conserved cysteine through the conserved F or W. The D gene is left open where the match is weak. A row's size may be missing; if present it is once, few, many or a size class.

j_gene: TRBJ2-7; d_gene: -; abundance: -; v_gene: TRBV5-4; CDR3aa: CASSSQHEQYF; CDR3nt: TGTGCCAGCAGCTCACAGCACGAGCAGTACTTC
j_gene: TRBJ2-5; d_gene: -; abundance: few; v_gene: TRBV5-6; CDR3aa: CASSWGVETQYF; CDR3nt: TGTGCCAGCAGCTGGGGGGTTGAGACCCAGTACTTC
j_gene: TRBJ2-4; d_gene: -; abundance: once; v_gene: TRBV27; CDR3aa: CASSVEGKGIQYF; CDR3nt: TGTGCCAGCAGTGTGGAAGGGAAAGGCATTCAGTACTTC
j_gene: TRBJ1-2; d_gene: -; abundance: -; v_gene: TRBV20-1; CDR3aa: CSPYRASNYGYTF; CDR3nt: TGCAGTCCCTACAGAGCCTCTAACTATGGCTACACCTTC
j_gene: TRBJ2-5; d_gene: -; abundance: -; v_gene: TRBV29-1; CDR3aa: CSVRTAQETQYF; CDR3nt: TGCAGCGTCAGGACAGCTCAAGAGACCCAGTACTTC
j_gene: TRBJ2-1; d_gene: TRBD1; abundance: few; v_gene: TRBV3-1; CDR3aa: CASSQLPTGEQFF; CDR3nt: TGTGCCAGCAGCCAACTTCCGACAGGGGAGCAGTTCTTC
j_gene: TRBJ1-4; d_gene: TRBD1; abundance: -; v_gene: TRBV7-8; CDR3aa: CASSRDRGRGEKLFF; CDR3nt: TGTGCCAGCAGCCGGGACAGGGGGCGCGGGGAAAAACTGTTTTTT
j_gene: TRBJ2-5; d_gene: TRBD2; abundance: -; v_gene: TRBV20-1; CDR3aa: CSARAREVLGIQETQYF; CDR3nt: TGCAGTGCTAGAGCTCGGGAGGTTTTGGGGATACAAGAGACCCAGTACTTC
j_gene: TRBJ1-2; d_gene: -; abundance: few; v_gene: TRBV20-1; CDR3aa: CSAVLRTSYGYTF; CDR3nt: TGCAGTGCTGTCCTAAGGACAAGCTATGGCTACACCTTC
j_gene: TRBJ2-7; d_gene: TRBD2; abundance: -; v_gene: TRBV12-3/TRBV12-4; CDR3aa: CASSLGDKGRESQYF; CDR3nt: TGTGCCAGCAGTTTAGGCGACAAGGGGAGGGAGTCCCAGTACTTC
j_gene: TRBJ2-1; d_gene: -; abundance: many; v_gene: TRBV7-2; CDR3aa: CASSLVGASSDEQFF; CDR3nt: TGTGCCAGCAGCTTAGTAGGGGCTAGCTCCGATGAGCAGTTCTTC
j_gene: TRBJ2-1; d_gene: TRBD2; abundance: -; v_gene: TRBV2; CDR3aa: CASSGEGYNEQFF; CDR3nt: TGTGCCAGCAGTGGGGAGGGGTACAATGAGCAGTTCTTC
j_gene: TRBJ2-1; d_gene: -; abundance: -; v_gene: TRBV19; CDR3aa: CASSISHEQFF; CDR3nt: TGTGCCAGTAGTATAAGCCATGAGCAGTTCTTC
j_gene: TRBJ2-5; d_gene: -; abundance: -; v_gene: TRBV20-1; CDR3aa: CSARATQGQETQYF; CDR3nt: TGCAGTGCTAGAGCTACGCAGGGCCAAGAGACCCAGTACTTC
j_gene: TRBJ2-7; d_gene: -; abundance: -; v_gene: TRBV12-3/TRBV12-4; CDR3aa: CASSQGRRVYEQYF; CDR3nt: TGTGCCAGCAGCCAGGGACGCCGGGTCTACGAGCAGTACTTC
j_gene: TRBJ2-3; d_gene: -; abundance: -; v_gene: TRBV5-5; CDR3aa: CASSLVALTDTQYF; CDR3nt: TGTGCCAGCAGCTTGGTAGCCCTAACAGATACGCAGTATTTT
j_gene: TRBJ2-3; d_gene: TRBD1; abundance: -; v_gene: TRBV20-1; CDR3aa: CRAWDRADTQYF; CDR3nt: TGCAGGGCGTGGGACAGGGCTGATACGCAGTATTTT
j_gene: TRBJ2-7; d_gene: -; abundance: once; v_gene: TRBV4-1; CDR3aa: CASSQDRAGVTPSYEQYF; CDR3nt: TGCGCCAGCAGCCAAGATCGGGCAGGGGTAACCCCCTCCTACGAGCAGTACTTC
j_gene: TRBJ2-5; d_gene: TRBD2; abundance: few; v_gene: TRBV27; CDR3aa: CASSTNSGGNQETQYF; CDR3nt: TGTGCCAGCAGTACCAATAGCGGGGGGAACCAAGAGACCCAGTACTTC
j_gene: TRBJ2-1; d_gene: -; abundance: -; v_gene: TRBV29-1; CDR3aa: CSADGGDRKTQFF; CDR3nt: TGCAGCGCCGATGGAGGGGACAGAAAGACCCAGTTCTTC
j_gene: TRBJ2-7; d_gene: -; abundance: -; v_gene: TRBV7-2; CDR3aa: CAGSLSGHEQYF; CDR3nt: TGTGCCGGCAGCTTAAGTGGGCACGAGCAGTACTTC
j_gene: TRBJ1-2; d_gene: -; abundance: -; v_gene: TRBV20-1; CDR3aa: CKSRGPSYGYTF; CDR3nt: TGCAAAAGTCGAGGGCCCAGCTATGGCTACACCTTC
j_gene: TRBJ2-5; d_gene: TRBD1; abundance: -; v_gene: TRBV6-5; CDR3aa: CASSYGQGFSAETQYF; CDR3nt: TGTGCCAGCAGTTACGGACAGGGCTTTTCGGCGGAGACCCAGTACTTC
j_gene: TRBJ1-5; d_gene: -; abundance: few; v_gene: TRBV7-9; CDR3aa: CASSSNLQPQHF; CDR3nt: TGTGCCAGCAGCTCGAATTTACAGCCCCAGCATTTT
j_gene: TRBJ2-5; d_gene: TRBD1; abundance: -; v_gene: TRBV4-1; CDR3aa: CASGQDHRGQETQYF; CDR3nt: TGCGCCAGCGGCCAAGATCACAGGGGCCAAGAGACCCAGTACTTC
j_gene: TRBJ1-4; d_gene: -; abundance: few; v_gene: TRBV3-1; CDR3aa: CASSQRLEGILNEKLFF; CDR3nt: TGTGCCAGCAGCCAACGCTTGGAAGGGATCCTTAATGAAAAACTGTTTTTT
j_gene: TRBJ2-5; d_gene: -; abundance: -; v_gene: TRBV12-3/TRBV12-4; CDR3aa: CASSLGDGGTQYF; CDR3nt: TGTGCCAGCAGTTTAGGGGATGGCGGGACCCAGTACTTC
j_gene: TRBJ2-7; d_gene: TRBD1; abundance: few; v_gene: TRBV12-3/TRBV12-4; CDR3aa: CASRTSGTAYEQYF; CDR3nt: TGTGCCAGCAGGACCTCCGGGACAGCATACGAGCAGTACTTC
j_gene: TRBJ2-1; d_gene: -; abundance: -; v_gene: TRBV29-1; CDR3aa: CSVSQRNNEQFF; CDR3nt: TGCAGCGTTTCCCAGCGAAACAATGAGCAGTTCTTC
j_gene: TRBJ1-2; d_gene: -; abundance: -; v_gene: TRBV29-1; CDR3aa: CSAPMVGGERTF; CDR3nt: TGCAGTGCCCCCATGGTTGGAGGGGAACGCACCTTC
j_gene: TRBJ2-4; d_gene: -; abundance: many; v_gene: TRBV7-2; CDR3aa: CASSLVLGSKNIQYF; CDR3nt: TGTGCCAGCAGCTTAGTTTTGGGGTCCAAAAACATTCAGTACTTC
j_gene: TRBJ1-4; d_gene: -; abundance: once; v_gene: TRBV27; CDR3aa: CASSTTGLNEKLFF; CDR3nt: TGTGCCAGCAGCACGACAGGTCTTAATGAAAAACTGTTTTTT
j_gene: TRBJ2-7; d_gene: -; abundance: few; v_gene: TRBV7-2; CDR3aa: CASSLGLARYEQYF; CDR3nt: TGTGCCAGCAGCTTAGGGCTAGCAAGGTACGAGCAGTACTTC
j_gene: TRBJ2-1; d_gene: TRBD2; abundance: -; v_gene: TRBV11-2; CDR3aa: CASSVAGTTYNEQFF; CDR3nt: TGTGCCAGCAGCGTTGCCGGGACTACGTACAATGAGCAGTTCTTC
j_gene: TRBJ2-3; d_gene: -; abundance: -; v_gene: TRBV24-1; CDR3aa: CATTDRLSTDTQYF; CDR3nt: TGTGCCACCACCGACAGGTTAAGCACAGATACGCAGTATTTT
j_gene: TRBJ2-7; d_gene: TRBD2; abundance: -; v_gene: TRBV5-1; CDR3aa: CASSFGLAGLSEQYF; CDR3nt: TGCGCCAGCAGCTTCGGACTAGCGGGGTTATCCGAGCAGTACTTC
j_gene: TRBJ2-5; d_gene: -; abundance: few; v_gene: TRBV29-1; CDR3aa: CSAGVSPLQETQYF; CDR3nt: TGCAGCGCCGGGGTTTCCCCCTTACAAGAGACCCAGTACTTC
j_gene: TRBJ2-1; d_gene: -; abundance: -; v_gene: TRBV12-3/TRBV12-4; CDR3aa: CASGTQVGASDWQFF; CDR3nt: TGTGCCAGCGGTACCCAGGTGGGGGCTTCGGATTGGCAGTTCTTC
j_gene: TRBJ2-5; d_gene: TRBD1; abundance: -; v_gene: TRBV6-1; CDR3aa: CASRILPGTGETQYF; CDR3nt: TGTGCCAGCAGGATCCTTCCCGGGACAGGAGAGACCCAGTACTTC
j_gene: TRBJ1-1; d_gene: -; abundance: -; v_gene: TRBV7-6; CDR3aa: CASSFNQGSDTEAFF; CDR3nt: TGTGCCAGCAGCTTTAATCAGGGGAGTGACACTGAAGCTTTCTTT
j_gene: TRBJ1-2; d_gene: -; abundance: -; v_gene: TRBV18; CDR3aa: CASSPGGLVGAGYTF; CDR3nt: TGTGCCAGCTCACCCGGAGGATTAGTGGGGGCCGGCTACACCTTC
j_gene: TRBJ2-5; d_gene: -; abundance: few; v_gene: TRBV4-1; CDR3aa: CASSQAQGSETQYF; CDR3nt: TGCGCCAGCAGCCAAGCCCAGGGGTCAGAGACCCAGTACTTC
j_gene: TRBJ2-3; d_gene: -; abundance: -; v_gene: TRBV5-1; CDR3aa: CASSLYEEAQYF; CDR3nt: TGCGCCAGCAGCTTGTACGAGGAGGCGCAGTATTTT
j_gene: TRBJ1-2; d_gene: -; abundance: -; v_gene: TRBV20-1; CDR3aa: CSARDSGREGGYTF; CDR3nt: TGCAGTGCTAGAGATTCGGGCAGGGAGGGCGGCTACACCTTC
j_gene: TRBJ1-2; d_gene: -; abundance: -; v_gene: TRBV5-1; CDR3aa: CASSLAATSANYGYTF; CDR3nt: TGCGCCAGCAGCTTGGCTGCGACCAGTGCTAACTATGGCTACACCTTC
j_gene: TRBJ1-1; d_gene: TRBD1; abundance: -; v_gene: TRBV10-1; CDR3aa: CASSDEGANTEAFF; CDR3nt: TGCGCCAGCAGTGATGAGGGGGCGAACACTGAAGCTTTCTTT
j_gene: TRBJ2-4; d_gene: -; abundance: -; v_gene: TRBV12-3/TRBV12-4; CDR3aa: CASSRQDSVGKAQYF; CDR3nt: TGTGCCAGCAGTCGCCAAGACAGTGTGGGGAAGGCTCAGTACTTC
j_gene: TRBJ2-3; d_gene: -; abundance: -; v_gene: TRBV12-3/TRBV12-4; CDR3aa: CASSFGGIPDTQYF; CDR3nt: TGTGCCAGCAGTTTCGGAGGGATCCCAGATACGCAGTATTTT
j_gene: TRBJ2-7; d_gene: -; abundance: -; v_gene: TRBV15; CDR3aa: CATSRAGTGTYEQYF; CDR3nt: TGTGCCACCAGCAGAGCCGGGACGGGGACCTACGAGCAGTACTTC
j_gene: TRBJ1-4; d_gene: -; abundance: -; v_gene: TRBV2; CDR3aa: CASEVLGEKLFF; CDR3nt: TGTGCCAGCGAAGTCCTAGGTGAAAAACTGTTTTTT
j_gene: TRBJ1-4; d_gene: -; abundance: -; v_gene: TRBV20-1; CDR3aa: CSAGVLGEKLFF; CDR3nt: TGCAGTGCCGGCGTCCTGGGTGAAAAACTGTTTTTT
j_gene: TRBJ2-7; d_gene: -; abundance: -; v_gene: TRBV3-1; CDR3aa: CASSPAPRAGYEQYF; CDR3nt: TGTGCCAGCAGCCCAGCCCCCAGGGCGGGGTACGAGCAGTACTTC
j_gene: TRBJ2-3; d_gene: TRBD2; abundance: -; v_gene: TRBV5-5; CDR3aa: CASSLARASGGAWNTQYF; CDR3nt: TGTGCCAGCAGCTTGGCCCGGGCTAGCGGGGGGGCATGGAATACGCAGTATTTT
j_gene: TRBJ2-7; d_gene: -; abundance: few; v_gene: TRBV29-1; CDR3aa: CSVGRAYEQYF; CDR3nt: TGCAGCGTTGGGAGGGCCTACGAGCAGTACTTC
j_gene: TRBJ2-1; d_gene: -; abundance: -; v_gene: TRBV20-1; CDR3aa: CSARVPGGFNEQFF; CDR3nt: TGCAGTGCTAGAGTGCCAGGCGGATTCAATGAGCAGTTCTTC
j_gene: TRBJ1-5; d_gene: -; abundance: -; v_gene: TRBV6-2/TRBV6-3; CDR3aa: CASSYDGNQPQHF; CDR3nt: TGTGCCAGCAGTTACGACGGGAATCAGCCCCAGCATTTT
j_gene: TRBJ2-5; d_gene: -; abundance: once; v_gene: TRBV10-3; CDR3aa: CAISEIERETQYF; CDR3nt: TGTGCCATCAGTGAGATCGAGAGGGAGACCCAGTACTTC
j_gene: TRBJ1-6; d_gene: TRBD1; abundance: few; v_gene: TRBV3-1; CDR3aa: CASKMQGASDSPLHF; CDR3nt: TGTGCCAGCAAGATGCAGGGGGCGAGTGATTCACCCCTCCACTTT
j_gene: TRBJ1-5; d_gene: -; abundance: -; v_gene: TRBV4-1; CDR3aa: CASSQEWNSINQPQHF; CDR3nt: TGCGCCAGCAGCCAAGAGTGGAACAGCATCAATCAGCCCCAGCATTTT
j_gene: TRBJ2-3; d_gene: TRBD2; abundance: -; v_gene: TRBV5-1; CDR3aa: CASQGSGGTDTQYF; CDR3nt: TGCGCCAGCCAGGGAAGCGGGGGCACAGATACGCAGTATTTT